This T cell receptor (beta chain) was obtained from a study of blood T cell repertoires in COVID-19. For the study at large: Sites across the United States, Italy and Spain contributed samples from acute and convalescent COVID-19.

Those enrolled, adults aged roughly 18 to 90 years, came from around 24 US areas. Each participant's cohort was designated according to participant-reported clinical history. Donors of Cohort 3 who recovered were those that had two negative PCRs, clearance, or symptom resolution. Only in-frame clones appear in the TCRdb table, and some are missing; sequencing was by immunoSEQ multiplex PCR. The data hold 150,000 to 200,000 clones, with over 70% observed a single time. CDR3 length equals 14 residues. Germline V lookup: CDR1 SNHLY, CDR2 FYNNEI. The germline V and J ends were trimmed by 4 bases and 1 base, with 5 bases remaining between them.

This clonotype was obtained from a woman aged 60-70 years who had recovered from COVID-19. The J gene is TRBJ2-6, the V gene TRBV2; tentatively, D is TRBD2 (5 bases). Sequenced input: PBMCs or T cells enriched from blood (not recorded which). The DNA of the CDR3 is TGTGCCAGCAGTGGGAGGTCTGGGGCCAACGTCCTGACTTTC. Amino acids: CASSGRSGANVLTF.